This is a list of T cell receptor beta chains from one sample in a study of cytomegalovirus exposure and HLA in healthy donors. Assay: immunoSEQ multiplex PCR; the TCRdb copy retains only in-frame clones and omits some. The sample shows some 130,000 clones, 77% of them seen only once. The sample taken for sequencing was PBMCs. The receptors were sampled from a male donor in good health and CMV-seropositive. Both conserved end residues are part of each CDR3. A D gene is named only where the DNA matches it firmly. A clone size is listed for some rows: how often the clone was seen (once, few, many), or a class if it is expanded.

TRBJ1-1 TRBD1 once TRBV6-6 TGTGCCAGCAGTGGGGTACAGGGGGCCGGGAACACTGAAGCTTTCTTT CASSGVQGAGNTEAFF
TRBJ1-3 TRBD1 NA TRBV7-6 TGTGCCAGCAGCTTATTTGGCGGGGGACAGGGGGCGCATTCTGGAAACACCATATATTTT CASSLFGGGQGAHSGNTIYF
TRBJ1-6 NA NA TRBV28 TGTGCCAGCAGAGGCCAGGGAGGAAATAATTCACCCCTCCACTTT CASRGQGGNNSPLHF
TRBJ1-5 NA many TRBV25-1 TGTGCCAGCAGTGGAAGCGACGGGACACAGAGCAATCAGCCCCAGCATTTT CASSGSDGTQSNQPQHF
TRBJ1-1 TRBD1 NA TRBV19 TGTGCCAGTTACGCGGGACAGGAAGCTTTCTTT CASYAGQEAFF
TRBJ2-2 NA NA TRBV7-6 TGTGCCAGCAGCCCCAGGGCCGCAGGCGGGGAGCTGTTTTTT CASSPRAAGGELFF
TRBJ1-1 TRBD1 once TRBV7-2 TGTGCCAGCAGCAGAAGGGGACAGGCCTGGGGGGACACTGAAGCTTTCTTT CASSRRGQAWGDTEAFF
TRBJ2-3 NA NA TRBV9 TGTGCCAGCAAACAGGGCAGCACAGATACGCAGTATTTT CASKQGSTDTQYF
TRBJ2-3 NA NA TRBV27 TGTGCCAGCAGTTTACAGGGGCCAGATACGCAGTATTTT CASSLQGPDTQYF
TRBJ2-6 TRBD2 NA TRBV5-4 TGTGCCAGCAGCTTGACTAGCGGGGGATCTGGGGCCAACGGCCTGACTTTC CASSLTSGGSGANGLTF
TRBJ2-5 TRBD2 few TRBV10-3 TGTGCCATCAGGTCCGGGACTAGCGGGTACAACCAAGAGACCCAGTACTTC CAIRSGTSGYNQETQYF
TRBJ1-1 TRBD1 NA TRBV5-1 TGCGCCAGCAGCTTGGGGACAGGGGCTAACACTGAAGCTTTCTTT CASSLGTGANTEAFF
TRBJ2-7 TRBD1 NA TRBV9 TGTGCCAGCAGCGTAGGAGGGACAGGGTACTACGAGCAGTACTTC CASSVGGTGYYEQYF
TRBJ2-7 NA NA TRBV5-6 TGTGCCAGCAGCACGAGGGCCTACGAGCAGTACTTC CASSTRAYEQYF
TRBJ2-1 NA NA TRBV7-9 TGTGCCAGCAGCTTCTTGAGTGGGAGGGGGGTAGCGAATGAGCAGTTCTTC CASSFLSGRGVANEQFF
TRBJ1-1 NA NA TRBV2 TGTGCCAGCAATGGGGGGATAAACACTGAAGCTTTCTTT CASNGGINTEAFF
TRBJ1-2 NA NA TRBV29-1 TGCAGCGCTGCGAGTGAGTCGGTCGACTACACCTTC CSAASESVDYTF
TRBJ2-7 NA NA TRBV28 TGTGCCAGCAGCTCTCGACAGACTGGGGCTTACGAGCAGTACTTC CASSSRQTGAYEQYF
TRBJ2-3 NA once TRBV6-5 TGTGCCAGCACTGCGTTCGGGGGCACAGATACGCAGTATTTT CASTAFGGTDTQYF
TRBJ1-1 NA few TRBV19 TGTGCCAGTAGTATCCCGGGATCAGGGAACACTGAAGCTTTCTTT CASSIPGSGNTEAFF
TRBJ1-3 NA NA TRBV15 TGTGCCACCAGCTCTACTGGAAACACCATATATTTT CATSSTGNTIYF
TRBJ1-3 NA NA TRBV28 TGTGCCAGCAGTTTATTGGGCCCCAGCTCTGGAAACACCATATATTTT CASSLLGPSSGNTIYF
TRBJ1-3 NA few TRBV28 TGTGCCAGCAGTCCAGAGAGGGGAGGAAGTGGAAACACCATATATTTT CASSPERGGSGNTIYF
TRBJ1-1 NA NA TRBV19 TGTGCCAGTAGCACTGGGAACACTGAAGCTTTCTTT CASSTGNTEAFF
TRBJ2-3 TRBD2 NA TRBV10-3 TGTGCCATCAGTGAGTCAGGCGGGAGGAATAGAGATACGCAGTATTTT CAISESGGRNRDTQYF
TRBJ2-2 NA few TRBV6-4 TGTGCCATCCCCCCGGGACTTCCTAACACCGGGGAGCTGTTTTTT CAIPPGLPNTGELFF
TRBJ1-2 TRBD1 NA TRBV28 TGTGCCAGCAGTTCCTACAGGGGTGGCTACACCTTC CASSSYRGGYTF
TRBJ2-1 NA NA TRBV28 TGTGCCAGCAGTTCCTATAATGAGCAGTTCTTC CASSSYNEQFF
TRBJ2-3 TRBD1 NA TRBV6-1 TGTGCCAGCAGTGTAGACAGGGTTAGCACAGATACGCAGTATTTT CASSVDRVSTDTQYF
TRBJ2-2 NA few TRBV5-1 TGCGCCAGCAGCTTGGCAGGGGCGCTCGGGGAGCTGTTTTTT CASSLAGALGELFF
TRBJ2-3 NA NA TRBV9 TGTGCCAGCAGCGTAGTCAGGGGGGAGACAGATACGCAGTATTTT CASSVVRGETDTQYF
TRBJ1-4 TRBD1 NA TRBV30 TGTGCCTGGAGCTTGACAGGGATTTGGGAAAAACTGTTTTTT CAWSLTGIWEKLFF
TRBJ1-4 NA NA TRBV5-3 TGTGCCAGAAGCTTGGAAACAGTTACTTCAACTAATGAAAAACTGTTTTTT CARSLETVTSTNEKLFF
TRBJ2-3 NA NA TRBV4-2 TGTGCCAGCAGCCAAGGGAACGGGGAGGGCACAGATACGCAGTATTTT CASSQGNGEGTDTQYF
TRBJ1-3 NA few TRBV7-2 TGTGCCAGCAGCTTTCGACAGGCTTCATCTGGAAACACCATATATTTT CASSFRQASSGNTIYF
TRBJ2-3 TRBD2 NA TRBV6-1 TGTGCCAGCAGTGAAGCGCTTGGGACTAGCGGGGGGGCGATAGATACGCAGTATTTT CASSEALGTSGGAIDTQYF
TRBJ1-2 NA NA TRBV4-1 TGCGCCAGCAGCCAAAGCGGAGGGCTGCTATCGGGCTACACCTTC CASSQSGGLLSGYTF
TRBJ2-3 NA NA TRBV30 TGTGCTCATAGGCCAGGGAGGTTCACAGATACGCAGTATTTT CAHRPGRFTDTQYF
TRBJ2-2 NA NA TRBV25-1 TGTGCCAGCAGTGAATCTCTCGGTTCCAGGACCGGGGAGCTGTTTTTT CASSESLGSRTGELFF
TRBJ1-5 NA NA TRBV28 TGTGCCAGCACCCGGTGGAGAAACAATCAGCCCCAGCATTTT CASTRWRNNQPQHF
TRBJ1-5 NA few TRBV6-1 TGTGCCAGCAGAGAAGGGCATAGCAATCAGCCCCAGCATTTT CASREGHSNQPQHF
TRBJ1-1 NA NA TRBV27 TGTGCCAGCAGTTTACAGGGCCAGAACACTGAAGCTTTCTTT CASSLQGQNTEAFF
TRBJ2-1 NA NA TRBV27 TGTGCCAGCAGTGAATACAGGATGAGCTCCTACAATGAGCAGTTCTTC CASSEYRMSSYNEQFF
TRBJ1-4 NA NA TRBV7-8 TGTGCCAGCAGCTTTCGTAGACAGGATAATGAAAAACTGTTTTTT CASSFRRQDNEKLFF
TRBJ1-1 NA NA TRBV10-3 TGTGCCATCAGTGGGGGAGGAAACACTGAAGCTTTCTTT CAISGGGNTEAFF
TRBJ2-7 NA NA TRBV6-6 TGTGCCAGCAGTTACGAGGACAGTGGCTACGAGCAGTACTTC CASSYEDSGYEQYF
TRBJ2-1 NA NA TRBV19 TGTGCCAGTATCCCCGGGAACAGCCCATACAATGAGCAGTTCTTC CASIPGNSPYNEQFF
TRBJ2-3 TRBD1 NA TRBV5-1 TGCGCCAGCAGCTTGAACAGGGGCGACACAGATACGCAGTATTTT CASSLNRGDTDTQYF